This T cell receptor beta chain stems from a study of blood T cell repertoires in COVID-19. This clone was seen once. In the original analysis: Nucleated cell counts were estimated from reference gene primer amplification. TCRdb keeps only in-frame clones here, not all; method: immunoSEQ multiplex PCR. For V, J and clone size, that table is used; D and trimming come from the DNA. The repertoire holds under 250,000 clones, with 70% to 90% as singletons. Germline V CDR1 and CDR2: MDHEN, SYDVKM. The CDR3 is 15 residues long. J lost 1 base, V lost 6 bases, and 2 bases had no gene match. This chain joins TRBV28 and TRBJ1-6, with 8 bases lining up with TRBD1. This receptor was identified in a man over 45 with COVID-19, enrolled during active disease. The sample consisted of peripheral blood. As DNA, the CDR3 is TGTGCCAGCAGGGACAGGGTGTCCTATAATTCACCCCTCCACTTT. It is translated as CASRDRVSYNSPLHF.